This T cell receptor beta chain was sequenced in a study of somatic mutations in cytotoxic T cells in rheumatoid arthritis. Study-level information: Purity of nearly 100% was reached when some V beta antibody-stained T-cell populations were flow-sorted, including V beta1+ cells sequenced for TCRB. Findings of the study overall: For about an eighth of the roughly 65 patients, a single CD8+ clone accounted for more than 20% of CD8+ cells.

On this clone itself: Its antigen is not identified.

Using immunoSEQ multiplex PCR, the repertoire was profiled, and TCRdb retains in-frame clones only, with some absent. The table lists approximately 20,000 clones, almost 85% of them singletons. The V segment lost 1 base and the J segment 3 bases; nucleotides outside the gene matches: 3. The CDR3 contains 15 residues. Germline assignment: CDR1 LNHDA and CDR2 SQIVND (reference sequence). The source of this sequence is a woman in her 50s in good health. This chain connects TRBV19 to TRBJ2-7; 10 bases are a match to TRBD1. Sequenced sample: CD8+ T cells sorted from blood. DNA of the CDR3: TGTGCCAGTAGTATAGGCGGGACAGGGGACTACGAGCAGTACTTC. Its translation: CASSIGGTGDYEQYF. Complete variable domain (other parts from reference TRBV19 and TRBJ2-7): DGGITQSPKYLFRKEGQNVTLSCEQNLNHDAMYWYRQDPGQGLRLIYYSQIVNDFQKGDIAEGYSVSREKKESFPLTVTSAQKNPTAFYLCASSIGGTGDYEQYFGPGTRLTVT.